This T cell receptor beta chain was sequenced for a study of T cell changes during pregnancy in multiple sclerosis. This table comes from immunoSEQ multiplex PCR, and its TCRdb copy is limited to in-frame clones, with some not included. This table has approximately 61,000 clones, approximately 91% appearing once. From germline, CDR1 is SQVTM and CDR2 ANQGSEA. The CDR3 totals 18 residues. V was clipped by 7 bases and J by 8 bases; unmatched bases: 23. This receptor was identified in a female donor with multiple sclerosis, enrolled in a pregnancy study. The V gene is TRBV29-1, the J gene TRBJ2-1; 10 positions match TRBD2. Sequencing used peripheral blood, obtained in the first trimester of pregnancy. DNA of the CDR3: TGCAGCGGACTCGGCGTCCGAGATACTAGCGGGAATATCGATGAGCAGTTCTTC. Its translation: CSGLGVRDTSGNIDEQFF.